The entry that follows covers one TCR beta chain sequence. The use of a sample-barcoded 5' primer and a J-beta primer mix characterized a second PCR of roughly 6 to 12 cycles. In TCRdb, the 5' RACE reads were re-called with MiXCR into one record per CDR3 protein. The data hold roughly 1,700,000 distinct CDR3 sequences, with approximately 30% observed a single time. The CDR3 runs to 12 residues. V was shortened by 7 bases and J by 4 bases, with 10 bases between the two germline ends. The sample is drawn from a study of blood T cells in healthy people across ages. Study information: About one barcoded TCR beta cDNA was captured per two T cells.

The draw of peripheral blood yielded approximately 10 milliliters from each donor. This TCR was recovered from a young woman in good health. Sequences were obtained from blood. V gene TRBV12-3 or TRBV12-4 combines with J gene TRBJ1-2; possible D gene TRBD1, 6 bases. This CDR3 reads CASTRTAYGYTF. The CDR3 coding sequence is TGTGCCAGCACGAGGACAGCCTATGGCTACACCTTC.